The TCR beta chain described here comes from a study of T cell changes during pregnancy in multiple sclerosis. Sequencing used immunoSEQ multiplex PCR; TCRdb keeps in-frame clones, though not all of them. The sample has 57,000 or so clones; about 90% are singletons. V was cut by 3 bases and J by 1 base, with 11 bases left in between. CDR3 length equals 15 residues. Germline V gives CDR1 SGHTA, CDR2 FQGNSA. This clone was detected only once. The receptor comes from a female donor in good health, enrolled as a control in a pregnancy study. V is TRBV7-2 and J is TRBJ2-3; D is possibly TRBD2 (6 bases). The specimen comprised peripheral blood, sampled in the third trimester of pregnancy. CDR3 protein: CASSFGGSGTDTQYF. CDR3 DNA sequence: TGTGCCAGCAGCTTCGGGGGATCGGGCACAGATACGCAGTATTTT.